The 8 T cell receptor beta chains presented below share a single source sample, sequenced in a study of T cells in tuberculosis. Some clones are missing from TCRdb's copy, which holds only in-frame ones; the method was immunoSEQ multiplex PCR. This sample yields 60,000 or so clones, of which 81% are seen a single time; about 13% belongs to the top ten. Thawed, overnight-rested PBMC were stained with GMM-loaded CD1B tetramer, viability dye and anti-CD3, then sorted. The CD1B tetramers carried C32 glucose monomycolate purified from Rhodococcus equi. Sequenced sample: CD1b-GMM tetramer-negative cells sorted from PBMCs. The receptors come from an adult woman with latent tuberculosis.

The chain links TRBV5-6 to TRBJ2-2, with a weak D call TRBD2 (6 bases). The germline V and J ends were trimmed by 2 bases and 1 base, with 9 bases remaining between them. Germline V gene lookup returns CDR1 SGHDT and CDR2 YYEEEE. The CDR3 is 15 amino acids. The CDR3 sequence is CASSFGSGNTGELFF. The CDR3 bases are TGTGCCAGCAGCTTCGGTAGCGGGAACACCGGGGAGCTGTTTTTT.

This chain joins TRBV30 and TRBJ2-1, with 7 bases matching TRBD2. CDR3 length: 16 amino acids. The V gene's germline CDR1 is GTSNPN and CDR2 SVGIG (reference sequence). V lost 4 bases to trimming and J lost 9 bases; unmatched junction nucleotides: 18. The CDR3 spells CAWNKALRLASGEQFF. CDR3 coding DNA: TGTGCCTGGAATAAGGCATTGAGACTAGCTTCTGGTGAGCAGTTCTTC.

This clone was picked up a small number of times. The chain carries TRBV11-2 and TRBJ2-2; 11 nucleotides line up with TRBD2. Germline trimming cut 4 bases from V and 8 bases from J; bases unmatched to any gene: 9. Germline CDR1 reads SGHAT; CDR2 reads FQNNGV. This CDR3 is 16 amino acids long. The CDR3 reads CASSYLAGGLGGELFF. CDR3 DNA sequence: TGTGCCAGCAGCTATTTAGCGGGAGGGCTTGGTGGGGAGCTGTTTTTT.

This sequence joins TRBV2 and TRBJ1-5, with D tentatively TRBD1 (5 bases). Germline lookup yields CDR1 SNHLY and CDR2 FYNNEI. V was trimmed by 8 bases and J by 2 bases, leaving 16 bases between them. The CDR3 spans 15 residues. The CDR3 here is CASATRGNRNQPQHF. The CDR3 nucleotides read TGTGCCAGCGCCACAAGGGGTAATCGCAATCAGCCCCAGCATTTT.

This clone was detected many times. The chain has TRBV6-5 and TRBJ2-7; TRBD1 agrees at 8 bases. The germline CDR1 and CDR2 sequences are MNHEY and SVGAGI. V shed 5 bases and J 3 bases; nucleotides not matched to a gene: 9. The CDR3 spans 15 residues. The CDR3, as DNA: TGTGCCAGCAGTCAACGCCGAGGACAGGGCTACGAGCAGTACTTC. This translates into CASSQRRGQGYEQYF.

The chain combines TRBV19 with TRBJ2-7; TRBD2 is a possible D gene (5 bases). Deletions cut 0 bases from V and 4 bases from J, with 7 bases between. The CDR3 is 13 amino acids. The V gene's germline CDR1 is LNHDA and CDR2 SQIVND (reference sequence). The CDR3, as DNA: TGTGCCAGTAGTATAGATCGAGGGTACGAGCAGTACTTC. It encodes CASSIDRGYEQYF.

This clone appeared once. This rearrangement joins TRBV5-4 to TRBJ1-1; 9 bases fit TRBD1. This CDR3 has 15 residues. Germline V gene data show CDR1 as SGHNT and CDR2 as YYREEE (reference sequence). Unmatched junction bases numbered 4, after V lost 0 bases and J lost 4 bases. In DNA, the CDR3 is TGTGCCAGCAGCTTGGCCGGGACAGGGAGCACTGAAGCTTTCTTT. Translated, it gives CASSLAGTGSTEAFF.

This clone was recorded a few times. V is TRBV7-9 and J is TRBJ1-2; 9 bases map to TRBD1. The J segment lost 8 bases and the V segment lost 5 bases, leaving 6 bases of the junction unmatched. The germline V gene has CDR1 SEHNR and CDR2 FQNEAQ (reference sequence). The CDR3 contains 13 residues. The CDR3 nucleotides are TGTGCCAGCAGCCGGGACAGGGTCGGCGGCTACACCTTC. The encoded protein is CASSRDRVGGYTF.